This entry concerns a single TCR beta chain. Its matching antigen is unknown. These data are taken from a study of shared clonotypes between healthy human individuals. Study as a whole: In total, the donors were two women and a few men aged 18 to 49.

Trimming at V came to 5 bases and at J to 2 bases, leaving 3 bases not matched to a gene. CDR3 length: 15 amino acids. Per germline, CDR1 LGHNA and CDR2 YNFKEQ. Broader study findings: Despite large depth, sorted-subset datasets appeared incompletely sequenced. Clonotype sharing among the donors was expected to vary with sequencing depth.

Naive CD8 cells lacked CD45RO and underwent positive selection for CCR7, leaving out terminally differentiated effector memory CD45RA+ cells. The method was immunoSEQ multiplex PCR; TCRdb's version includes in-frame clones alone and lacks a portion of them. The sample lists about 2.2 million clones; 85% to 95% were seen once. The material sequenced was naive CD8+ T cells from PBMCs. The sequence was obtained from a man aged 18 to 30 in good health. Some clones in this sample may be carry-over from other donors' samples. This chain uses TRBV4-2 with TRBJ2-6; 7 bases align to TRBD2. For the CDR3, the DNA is TGTGCCAGCAGCTCGGGGAGGGCTGGGGCCAACGTCCTGACTTTC. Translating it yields CASSSGRAGANVLTF.